The 13 T cell receptor beta chains in this list originate from one sample, sequenced in a study of blood T cell repertoires in COVID-19. The method was immunoSEQ multiplex PCR; TCRdb's version includes in-frame clones alone and lacks a portion of them. Here the sample spans a few hundred thousand clones, around 78% being singletons. Sequencing was performed on peripheral blood. All receptors come from a man aged 55 to 70 who had recovered from COVID-19.

This chain joins TRBV27 and TRBJ2-5; weak D call: TRBD1 (5 bases). V lost 3 bases and J lost 1, with 6 bases in between. CDR3 length equals 13 residues. Germline loops: CDR1 MNHEY, CDR2 SMNVEV (reference sequence). The CDR3 here is CASSLGLQETQYF. CDR3 in DNA: TGTGCCAGCAGTTTGGGGCTCCAAGAGACCCAGTACTTC.

The genes are TRBV30 and TRBJ1-1, with 7 bases aligning to TRBD1. Germline V CDR1 and CDR2: GTSNPN, SVGIG (reference sequence). V lost 7 bases, J lost 1 base, and 9 bases stayed unmatched. The CDR3 is 14 amino acids. CDR3 residues: CASTAWTGNTEAFF. DNA of the CDR3: TGTGCCTCAACTGCTTGGACAGGGAACACTGAAGCTTTCTTT.

The V and J genes are TRBV6-5 and TRBJ2-5; possibly TRBD2 for D (6 bases). The V and J ends lost 7 bases and 2 bases respectively, with 17 bases between them. This CDR3 region has 15 residues. Per the germline V gene, CDR1 is MNHEY and CDR2 is SVGAGI. The CDR3 sequence: CASIQTLRGQETQYF. As DNA, the CDR3 is TGTGCCAGCATCCAGACTCTTCGGGGGCAAGAGACCCAGTACTTC.

The chain links TRBV7-9 to TRBJ2-2, with TRBD2 matching over 8 bases. The CDR3 totals 17 residues. The junction had 10 bases not matched to a gene; V was cut back by 5 bases and J by 2 bases. Germline loops: CDR1 SEHNR, CDR2 FQNEAQ (reference sequence). The CDR3 sequence is CASSPRLAGGNTGELFF. The CDR3 DNA sequence: TGTGCCAGCAGCCCCCGTCTGGCGGGAGGAAACACCGGGGAGCTGTTTTTT. The full variable domain, its missing parts supplied by reference TRBV7-9 and TRBJ2-2, is DTGVSQNPRHKITKRGQNVTFRCDPISEHNRLYWYRQTLGQGPEFLTYFQNEAQLEKSRLLSDRFSAERPKGSFSTLEIQRTEQGDSAMYLCASSPRLAGGNTGELFFGEGSRLTVL.

The chain combines TRBV5-8 with TRBJ1-1; maybe TRBD1 (5 bases). Germline values: CDR1 SGHTS, CDR2 YDEGEE. Trimming removed 4 bases at V and 1 base at J, with 14 bases between. This CDR3 region has 15 residues. For the CDR3, the DNA is TGTGCCAGCAGCAGCGGGACGGCGAAGAACACTGAAGCTTTCTTT. It encodes CASSSGTAKNTEAFF.

This rearrangement joins TRBV6-5 to TRBJ2-2; no firm D call. V dropped 7 bases and J dropped 0 bases, with 12 bases sitting between them. The CDR3 runs 15 residues. CDR1 MNHEY and CDR2 SVGAGI come from the germline V gene. The CDR3: CASKSNSANTGELFF. The CDR3 bases are TGTGCCAGCAAATCTAACTCCGCGAACACCGGGGAGCTGTTTTTT.

The V call is TRBV28, the J call TRBJ2-3; D gene unclear. The CDR3 extends over 13 amino acids. Germline CDR1 MDHEN, CDR2 SYDVKM. Trimming cost V 7 bases and J 2 bases, with 10 bases left between them. The CDR3 sequence: CASTRELTDTQYF. The CDR3 nucleotides read TGTGCCAGCACGAGAGAGCTCACAGATACGCAGTATTTT.

The chain employs TRBV6-6 and TRBJ2-1; TRBD1 matches at 8 bases. This CDR3 spans 15 amino acids. Germline V gene data show CDR1 as MNHNY and CDR2 as SVGAGI (reference sequence). Trimming removed 10 bases from V and 3 bases from J; junction bases left unmatched: 11. CDR3 residues: CATLTTGADYNEQFF. CDR3 nucleotides: TGTGCCACCCTAACGACAGGGGCAGACTACAATGAGCAGTTCTTC.

The rearrangement joins TRBV11-2 to TRBJ2-2, with 8 bases identical to TRBD2. Germline assignment: CDR1 SGHAT and CDR2 FQNNGV. The CDR3 is 17 residues long. Unmatched junction bases numbered 9, after V lost 2 bases and J lost 4 bases. The CDR3 DNA follows: TGTGCCAGCAGCTTATTGGGCGGGAGGCTCCTCACCGGGGAGCTGTTTTTT. Translated: CASSLLGGRLLTGELFF.

The rearrangement uses TRBV3-1 (or the pseudogene TRBV3-2) and TRBJ2-7; D is unclear. The germline V and J ends were trimmed by 5 bases and 3 bases, with 8 bases remaining between them. This CDR3 region has 12 residues. The germline V gene has CDR1 LGHDT and CDR2 YNNKEL (reference sequence). The CDR3 sequence: CASSSIIYEQYF. The CDR3 bases are TGTGCCAGCAGCTCAATCATCTACGAGCAGTACTTC.

The CDR3 is CASSLGQGTEAFF. The CDR3 region has the DNA TGTGCCAGCAGCTTGGGGCAGGGGACTGAAGCTTTCTTT. The chain has TRBV7-2 and TRBJ1-1, with a tentative D call TRBD1 (6 bases). Germline assignment: CDR1 SGHTA and CDR2 FQGNSA. Trimming removed 3 bases at V and 5 bases at J, with 10 bases between. The CDR3 is 13 amino acids.

The chain links TRBV6-5 to TRBJ2-2, with unresolved D. Germline V CDR1 and CDR2: MNHEY, SVGAGI. This CDR3 region has 15 residues. Trimming took off 8 bases at V and 1 base at J, with 14 bases between the two ends. CDR3 region: CASRTPVGNTGELFF. The CDR3 DNA follows: TGTGCCAGCCGCACTCCCGTTGGGAACACCGGGGAGCTGTTTTTT.

The chain has TRBV5-1 and TRBJ2-3, with TRBD2 matching over 11 bases. The CDR3 is 19 residues long. Germline V gene lookup returns CDR1 SGHRS and CDR2 YFSETQ. The J segment lost 6 bases and the V segment lost 0 bases, leaving 15 bases of the junction unmatched. The CDR3 DNA is TGCGCCAGCAGCTTGGGAGTCCCGGGACTAGCGGTCACCAGGGATACGCAGTATTTT. Its protein product is CASSLGVPGLAVTRDTQYF.